This record looks at one TCR beta chain sequence and its context. As yet, its antigen is unknown. A quantity of roughly 0.5 to 1 ug RNA underwent reverse transcription using random hexamers. The amplification used immunoSEQ multiplex PCR on TCR beta CDR3; it spanned 54 Vbeta and 13 Jbeta. One entry per CDR3 protein, called by TCRdb with MiXCR from the immunoSEQ multiplex PCR reads. The sample lists under 350,000 distinct CDR3 sequences, about 91% occurring once. The source of the sample is a study of CD8 T cells in Susac syndrome. CD8+ and CD4+ T cells taken from blood had their TCR beta sequenced. Whole-study results and caveats: The relatively small number of individuals in the TCR sequencing and HLA analysis was acknowledged by the study.

Germline CDR1 and CDR2: SGHRS and YFSETQ. The CDR3 is made up of 16 amino acids. The J segment lost 5 bases and the V segment lost 1 base, leaving 11 bases of the junction unmatched. The sample consisted of CD4+ T cells from PBMCs. This TCR derives from a human donor with multiple sclerosis. The chain combines TRBV5-1 with TRBJ2-5; 7 bases are a match to TRBD1. In DNA, the CDR3 is TGCGCCAGCAGCTTGAACACAGGGGTCGCGCAGGAGACCCAGTACTTC. Translating gives CASSLNTGVAQETQYF.